One and the same sample provided the 8 T cell receptor beta chains below, sequenced in a study of vaccination and CD4 T cells after COVID-19. For these receptors, no antigen is known. Sequencing of DNA taken from cultured CD4+ T cells relied on the Oncomine TCR Beta short-read assay. TCRdb itself ran the PCR reads through MiXCR, one entry per CDR3 protein. Of some 18,000 distinct CDR3 sequences in the sample, roughly 54% were seen once. Specified treatment: roughly ten-day PBMC culture with coronavirus spike peptide pools or control peptides (ViraFEST assay). The specimen was CD4+ T cells from blood, cultured in vitro. Receptors originate from a human donor who had recovered from COVID-19.

The rearrangement uses TRBV7-8 and TRBJ2-1; TRBD2 might be the D (5 bases). Between the trimmed V and J ends, which lost 2 bases and 0 bases, there was a span of 17 bases. The CDR3 totals 18 residues. Germline V lookup: CDR1 SGHVS, CDR2 FQNEAQ. Here the CDR3 DNA reads TGTGCCAGCAGCTTACCACGGAGGTTGGCCGGCTCCTACAATGAGCAGTTCTTC. Residues: CASSLPRRLAGSYNEQFF.

The V gene is TRBV10-3, the J gene TRBJ1-2; D not resolved. Germline CDR1 and CDR2: ENHRY and SYGVKD. With 7 bases removed from V and 2 bases from J, the gap between germline ends came to 14 bases. There are 14 residues in the CDR3. CDR3 coding DNA: TGTGCCATCAAATGGACCGCCAGCAACTATGGCTACACCTTC. Encoded protein: CAIKWTASNYGYTF.

In DNA form, the CDR3 reads TGTGCCAGCAGCTTGGGCAGGGGGAACACTGAAGCTTTCTTT. This encodes CASSLGRGNTEAFF. The rearrangement links TRBV11-3 to TRBJ1-1; D perhaps matches TRBD1 (6 bases). CDR3 length: 14 residues. Germline CDR1 reads SGHNT; CDR2 reads YENEEA. V dropped 3 bases and J dropped 1 base, with 9 bases sitting between them.

The rearrangement links TRBV18 to TRBJ1-1, with D uncertain. This CDR3 is 15 amino acids long. From germline, CDR1 is KGHSH and CDR2 LQKENI. V was cut by 3 bases and J by 3 bases, with 14 bases left in between. In DNA form, the CDR3 reads TGTGCCAGCTCACCGGCACTCTCGGAGTACACTGAAGCTTTCTTT. It translates to CASSPALSEYTEAFF.

The chain recombines TRBV18 with TRBJ2-7; 8 bases are shared with TRBD1. The CDR3 sequence is 15 residues long. Germline V gives CDR1 KGHSH, CDR2 LQKENI. V lost 2 bases and J lost 11; bases outside the gene matches: 14. Here the CDR3 DNA reads TGTGCCAGCTCACCAGGACAGGACAGGGTAATAGAGAAGTACTTC. It is translated as CASSPGQDRVIEKYF.

This sequence joins TRBV7-9 and TRBJ1-2, with D uncertain. The CDR3 length is 15 residues. The germline V gene encodes CDR1 SEHNR and CDR2 FQNEAQ (reference sequence). V shed 5 bases and J shed 4 bases, with 17 bases lying between them. CDR3 residues: CASSEVFRIIYGYTF. CDR3 nucleotide sequence: TGTGCCAGCAGCGAGGTATTCCGGATTATCTATGGCTACACCTTC.

CDR3 region: CASSLWAEYGYTF. DNA for the CDR3: TGTGCCAGCAGTTTGTGGGCGGAATATGGCTACACCTTC. The chain has TRBV28 and TRBJ1-2, with unresolved D. Trimming removed 3 bases at V and 5 bases at J, with 10 bases between. Germline CDR1 MDHEN, CDR2 SYDVKM. CDR3 size: 13 residues.

The chain has TRBV14 and TRBJ1-2; D perhaps matches TRBD1 (6 bases). Germline CDR1 and CDR2: SGHDN and FVKESK. V was clipped by 1 base and J by 6 bases, with 15 bases between them. The CDR3 is made up of 15 amino acids. Written as DNA, the CDR3 is TGTGCCAGCAGCCAAGTAGGAACAGGGCCGCATGGCTACACCTTC. This sequence encodes CASSQVGTGPHGYTF.